The rows below give T cell receptor beta chains drawn from one sample of a study of metastatic and nonmetastatic thyroid tumors. With MiXCR, TCRdb reprocessed the PCR reads. The data show tens of thousands of clones, under 15% seen once. The sample taken for sequencing was blood. These receptors all come from a female donor with papillary thyroid cancer or a benign thyroid nodule (not recorded which). Some clones in this sample may be carry-over from other donors' samples. CDR3s include the opening cysteine and the closing phenylalanine or tryptophan. The D gene is left open where the match is weak. The size of a clone is reported for some rows only, either as once, few or many, or as a class for expanded clones.

size,V,length,D,J,DNA,CDR3
many,TRBV7-2,14,TRBD1,TRBJ1-3,TGTGCCAGCAGCCTAGGGGGCGCCGGAAACACCATATATTTT,CASSLGGAGNTIYF
many,TRBV9,15,.,TRBJ2-3,TGTGCCAGCAGCGTCGCGGGACTTCGCACAGATACGCAGTATTTT,CASSVAGLRTDTQYF
.,TRBV10-3,16,.,TRBJ1-1,TGTGCCATCAGCCCTGTGGGTGAGGGCATGAACACTGAAGCTTTCTTT,CAISPVGEGMNTEAFF
many,TRBV18,15,.,TRBJ1-3,TGTGCCAGCTCACCAACCAGTCAGGCTGGAAACACCATATATTTT,CASSPTSQAGNTIYF
many,TRBV20-1,14,TRBD2,TRBJ2-3,TGCAGTGCCGGGACTAGCCGAAGCACAGATACGCAGTATTTT,CSAGTSRSTDTQYF
many,TRBV12-3/TRBV12-4,15,.,TRBJ2-7,TGTGCCAGCAGTTCCCATGGGGGGCCCGACTACGAGCAGTACTTC,CASSSHGGPDYEQYF
many,TRBV12-5,14,TRBD1,TRBJ1-1,TGTGCTAGTGGTTTGGCCCAGGGGGCGACGAAAGCTTTCTTT,CASGLAQGATKAFF
many,TRBV7-3,16,.,TRBJ2-1,TGTGCCAGCAGCCCCACTCCTGGAATCAGGTACAATGAGCAGTTCTTC,CASSPTPGIRYNEQFF
many,TRBV28,16,.,TRBJ1-5,TGTGCCAGCAGTTCCCGACAGGTTATTAGCAATCAGCCCCAGCATTTT,CASSSRQVISNQPQHF
many,TRBV12-3/TRBV12-4,13,.,TRBJ2-7,TGTGCCAGCAGTTTACGGTCGTCCTACGAGCAGTACTTC,CASSLRSSYEQYF
many,TRBV27,13,.,TRBJ2-1,TGTGCCAGCTGGGGGACTCCTTACAATGAGCAGTTCTTC,CASWGTPYNEQFF
many,TRBV12-3/TRBV12-4,14,TRBD2,TRBJ2-1,TGTGCCAGCAGGCCGGGACTAGCCTACAATGAGCAGTTCTTC,CASRPGLAYNEQFF
few,TRBV28,14,.,TRBJ2-7,TGTGCCAGCAACTGGGCGACATTGAGATACGAGCAGTACTTC,CASNWATLRYEQYF
many,TRBV19,15,TRBD1,TRBJ1-5,TGTGCCAGTAGTGGATGGACAGGGGATTTAGTACCCCAGCATTTT,CASSGWTGDLVPQHF
many,TRBV4-1,16,.,TRBJ2-1,TGCGCCAGCAGCCCCTACCGCGGGACTGGATCCAATGAGCAGTTCTTC,CASSPYRGTGSNEQFF
many,TRBV30,16,TRBD2,TRBJ2-3,TGTGCCTGGAGTGTTCTAGCGGGAGCGGGCACAGATACGCAGTATTTT,CAWSVLAGAGTDTQYF
few,TRBV6-2/TRBV6-3,15,.,TRBJ2-7,TGTGCCAGCAACCTGGTCGGGACTCCCAGGAAGGAGCAGTACTTC,CASNLVGTPRKEQYF
many,TRBV2,15,TRBD1,TRBJ1-5,TGTGCCAGCATGGGGGACAGGGAGGTTGGACAGCCCCAGCATTTT,CASMGDREVGQPQHF
medium-sized,TRBV4-1,17,TRBD1,TRBJ2-7,TGCGCCAGCAGCCGCCACCCCGGACAGGGGTCGGTCTACGAGCAGTACTTC,CASSRHPGQGSVYEQYF
many,TRBV19,13,.,TRBJ1-2,TGTGCCAGCAGGGGAGGGACCTCCTATGGCTACACCTTC,CASRGGTSYGYTF
few,TRBV15,13,.,TRBJ1-5,TGTGCCACCAGCCCTCGGCGGCCGGAGCCCCAGCATTTT,CATSPRRPEPQHF
many,TRBV29-1,13,.,TRBJ1-2,TGCAGCGCCATAACTCCCGGGAGAGAAGGCTACACCTTC,CSAITPGREGYTF